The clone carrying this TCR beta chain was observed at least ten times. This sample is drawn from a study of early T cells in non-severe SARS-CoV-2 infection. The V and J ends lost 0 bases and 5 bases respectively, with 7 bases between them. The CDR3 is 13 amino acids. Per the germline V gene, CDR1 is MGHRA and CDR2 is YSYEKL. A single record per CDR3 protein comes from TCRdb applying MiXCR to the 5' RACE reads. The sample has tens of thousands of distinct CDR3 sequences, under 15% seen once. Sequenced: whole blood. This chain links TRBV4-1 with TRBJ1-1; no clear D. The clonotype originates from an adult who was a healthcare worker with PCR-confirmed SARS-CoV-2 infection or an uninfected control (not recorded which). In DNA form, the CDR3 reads TGCGCCAGCAGCCAAGAAACGCAAACTGAAGCTTTCTTT. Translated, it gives CASSQETQTEAFF.